This T cell receptor beta chain derives from a study of T cells in Graves' hyperthyroidism and ophthalmopathy. Study-wide results and caveats: Blood also contained most expanded thyroid clonotypes above 0.001.

Of note for this clonotype: Its antigen is as yet unknown.

V was clipped by 7 bases and J by 2 bases, with 5 bases between them. The germline gives CDR1 SQVTM, CDR2 ANQGSEA. The CDR3 length is 10 residues. Graves' hyperthyroidism without ophthalmopathy progression within 18 months was termed stable. The hyperthyroidism patients had all been newly diagnosed, and their disease duration was under 2 months. Their ages ranged from 18 to 65 years. Amplification of TCR beta CDR3 regions used RNA as the template. The HTBI primer set was used in a first-round RT-PCR of the TCR CDR3. TCRdb independently ran MiXCR on the multiplex PCR reads; one entry per CDR3 protein. Of some 600,000 distinct CDR3 sequences listed, approximately 44% were seen once; the top ten hold roughly 8.2%.

The V gene is TRBV29-1, the J gene TRBJ2-5; D not certain. The sample taken for sequencing was peripheral blood or thyroid tissue (not recorded which). The receptor comes from a woman aged 18-30 years with Graves' hyperthyroidism. This chain's CDR3 is CSGAQETQYF. CDR3 DNA sequence: TGCAGCGGGGCTCAAGAGACCCAGTACTTC.